The 30 T cell receptor beta chains in this list originate from one sample, sequenced in a study of Graves' ophthalmopathy and Graves' hyperthyroidism. The authors amplified TCR beta CDR3 regions from RNA transcripts. HTBI primers were employed in first-round RT-PCR, then a second-round multiplex PCR followed. TCRdb re-derived calls from the multiplex PCR reads in MiXCR, one entry per CDR3 protein. The sample shows over a million distinct CDR3 sequences, less than 45% of them seen only once. Source material: peripheral blood or thyroid tissue (not recorded which). These receptors came from an adult man with Graves' hyperthyroidism.

This clonotype was seen a handful of times. The J gene is TRBJ1-6, the V gene TRBV12-3 or TRBV12-4; D gene unclear. The CDR3 has 16 amino acids. Trimming removed 5 bases at V and 0 bases at J, with 11 bases between. CDR3 nucleotides: TGTGCCAGCAGTGACCGACTCAGCTCCTATAATTCACCCCTCCACTTT. As protein: CASSDRLSSYNSPLHF.

This clonotype was counted many times. The CDR3 loop reads CASSLLGDNEKLFF. Written as DNA, the CDR3 is TGTGCCAGCAGCTTACTCGGGGATAATGAAAAACTGTTTTTT. This chain uses TRBV7-8 with TRBJ1-4; no definite D call. Germline CDR1 and CDR2: SGHVS and FQNEAQ. The CDR3 runs 14 residues. Deletions cut 2 bases from V and 4 bases from J, with 8 bases between.

This clonotype showed up just a few times. Here the CDR3 reads CASSEEGGDRTDTQYF. CDR3 DNA: TGTGCCAGCAGTGAAGAGGGGGGGGACCGCACAGATACGCAGTATTTT. V gene TRBV2 combines with J gene TRBJ2-3; a weak D match, TRBD2 (7 bases). V lost 1 base and J lost 1, with 12 bases in between. Germline assignment: CDR1 SNHLY and CDR2 FYNNEI. The CDR3 has 16 residues.

This sequence joins TRBV28 and TRBJ1-5, with 8 bases identical to TRBD1. V dropped 3 bases and J dropped 1; count of bases not matched to a gene: 5. Germline loops: CDR1 MDHEN, CDR2 SYDVKM. This CDR3 has 16 residues. CDR3 DNA sequence: TGTGCCAGCAGTTTTGCAGGGGGCGGGAGCAATCAGCCCCAGCATTTT. Translated, it gives CASSFAGGGSNQPQHF.

About this clonotype: The junction shows a germline mismatch at one end, possibly a read error. This sequence joins TRBV7-2 and TRBJ1-6; D perhaps matches TRBD1 (6 bases). Germline V gives CDR1 SGHTA, CDR2 FQGNSA. The CDR3 is 16 amino acids. Here the CDR3 reads CASSQDLTGYNQPLHF. In nucleotides, the CDR3 is TGCGCCAGCAGCCAAGATCTGACAGGCTACAATCAGCCCCTCCACTTT.

The genes are TRBV10-3 and TRBJ1-2; 11 bases line up with TRBD1. The germline CDR1 and CDR2 sequences are ENHRY and SYGVKD. V lost 4 bases, J lost 8 bases, and 9 bases stayed unmatched. The CDR3 extends over 15 amino acids. CDR3 nucleotides: TGTGCCATCAGTGCCCGGACAGGGGGCGCGGAGGGCTACACCTTC. It yields the protein CAISARTGGAEGYTF.

This clonotype was recorded a few times. The rearrangement uses TRBV2 and TRBJ2-2; D unresolved. Germline V gene sequence: CDR1 SNHLY, CDR2 FYNNEI. The ends were cut back, 6 bases at V and 4 bases at J, with 15 bases in the middle. This CDR3 is built from 15 residues. CDR3 loop: CASSPSIGITGELFF. CDR3 in DNA: TGTGCCAGCAGCCCATCAATTGGGATCACCGGGGAGCTGTTTTTT.

The V and J genes are TRBV10-3 and TRBJ2-5; 7 bases map to TRBD1. Losses at the gene ends were 6 bases for V and 5 bases for J; bases not matched to a gene: 6. Germline V gene sequence: CDR1 ENHRY, CDR2 SYGVKD. The CDR3 loop spans 13 amino acids. CDR3 coding DNA: TGTGCCATCAGGAGTACAGGGGCCGAGACCCAGTACTTC. Translated: CAIRSTGAETQYF.

This clonotype appeared once. One junction end does not reproduce the germline sequence, and a read error may be involved. This chain uses TRBV5-5 with TRBJ2-7, with TRBD1 identical over 8 bases. Germline CDR1 SGHKS, CDR2 YYEKEE (reference sequence). The CDR3 length is 15 residues. The CDR3 here is CASSLGRTGLYERYF. The CDR3 DNA reads TGTGCCAGCAGCTTGGGCCGGACAGGGCTCTACGAGCGGTACTTC.

The chain carries TRBV7-9 and TRBJ2-7; no reliable D call. This CDR3 has 14 residues. The V gene's germline CDR1 is SEHNR and CDR2 FQNEAQ (reference sequence). Trimming cost V 5 bases and J 2 bases, with 13 bases left between them. The CDR3 DNA follows: TGTGCCAGCAGCACACACGGTACTACCTACGAGCAGTACTTC. Amino acids: CASSTHGTTYEQYF.

Notes on this clonotype: This could be a read error, since a much larger clone is one nucleotide away. This chain uses TRBV5-1 with TRBJ1-4; perhaps TRBD1 as D (5 bases). Germline V gene lookup returns CDR1 SGHRS and CDR2 YFSETQ. V gave up 0 bases and J gave up 5 bases, with 8 bases separating them. The length of the CDR3 is 14 residues. The CDR3 sequence is CASSLAEGNEKLFF. The CDR3 DNA follows: TGCGCCAGCAGCTTGGCCGAGGGGAATGAAAAACTGTTTTTT.

A few counts support this clonotype. This chain connects TRBV11-3 to TRBJ2-5, with 10 bases that match TRBD1. J was trimmed by 1 base and V by 5 bases; bases with no gene match: 4. The CDR3 spans 15 residues. From germline, CDR1 is SGHNT and CDR2 YENEEA. CDR3 region: CASSEDRGTQETQYF. The CDR3 nucleotides are TGTGCCAGCAGCGAGGACAGGGGGACCCAAGAGACCCAGTACTTC.

This clonotype has at least ten counts. The rearrangement links TRBV20-1 to TRBJ2-5, with 10 bases matching TRBD1. The CDR3 has 14 residues. With V trimmed by 3 bases and J by 0 bases, 1 base remained unmatched. Per germline, CDR1 DFQATT and CDR2 SNEGSKA (reference sequence). This CDR3 reads CSARGQGYQETQYF. In nucleotides, the CDR3 is TGCAGTGCTAGGGGACAGGGGTACCAAGAGACCCAGTACTTC.

The chain links TRBV27 to TRBJ1-5; possibly TRBD1 for D (6 bases). Germline loops: CDR1 MNHEY, CDR2 SMNVEV (reference sequence). V lost 4 bases and J 3 bases, leaving 13 bases between the germline ends. CDR3 length: 15 amino acids. CDR3 DNA: TGTGCCAGCAGTTCTTACGGGACACACAATCAGCCCCAGCATTTT. Protein product: CASSSYGTHNQPQHF.

This clonotype was found many times. The chain joins TRBV10-3 to TRBJ2-7; no reliable D call. Per germline, CDR1 ENHRY and CDR2 SYGVKD. The V end lost 2 bases, the J end lost 3 bases, and 8 bases lay between the germline ends. The CDR3 covers 13 residues. DNA of the CDR3: TGTGCCATCAGTGAGCATACAGACTACGAGCAGTACTTC. Protein product: CAISEHTDYEQYF.

J is TRBJ2-7 and V is TRBV7-2, with TRBD2 matching 15 bases. The length of the CDR3 is 16 residues. J lost 4 bases, V lost 5 bases, and 6 bases had no gene match. CDR1 and CDR2 from the germline V gene are SGHTA and FQGNSA. The CDR3 nucleotides are TGTGCCAGCAGCCTACAGGGGACTAGCGGGAGGTACGAGCAGTACTTC. Translating gives CASSLQGTSGRYEQYF.

This clonotype was counted ten times or more. This chain links TRBV29-1 with TRBJ1-1; D not resolved. V lost 3 bases and J lost 0, with 8 bases in between. The germline CDR1 and CDR2 sequences are SQVTM and ANQGSEA. The CDR3 length is 13 residues. The CDR3 sequence is CSVDERVNTEAFF. In nucleotides, the CDR3 is TGCAGCGTTGACGAGCGAGTGAACACTGAAGCTTTCTTT.

CDR3 sequence reads: CAAGDSPYEQYF. The CDR3 DNA follows: TGTGCCGCTGGGGACAGCCCCTACGAGCAGTACTTC. The chain links TRBV27 to TRBJ2-7; 7 bases fit TRBD1. This CDR3 region has 12 residues. In germline, CDR1 is MNHEY, CDR2 SMNVEV (reference sequence). The V gene end was trimmed by 11 bases and the J gene end by 2 bases; junction bases not matched to a gene: 6.

The V call is TRBV7-9, the J call TRBJ2-7; 8 positions match TRBD2. Per the germline V gene, CDR1 is SEHNR and CDR2 is FQNEAQ (reference sequence). V lost 6 bases to trimming and J lost 6 bases; unmatched junction nucleotides: 13. The CDR3 spans 15 residues. For the CDR3, the DNA is TGTGCCAGCAGTCTAAAGGGCCCAGCGGGAGTCGAGCAGTACTTC. Protein sequence: CASSLKGPAGVEQYF.

The chain uses TRBV20-1 and TRBJ2-3, with 9 bases that match TRBD2. Germline V gives CDR1 DFQATT, CDR2 SNEGSKA (reference sequence). With V trimmed by 3 bases and J by 4 bases, 8 bases remained unmatched. The CDR3 has 15 residues. CDR3 nucleotides: TGCAGTGCTAGCTGGCGCGGGAGGGGATCAGATACGCAGTATTTT. This gives the protein CSASWRGRGSDTQYF.

The chain has TRBV14 and TRBJ1-1; D remains unclear. This CDR3 spans 13 amino acids. The V end was cut by 6 bases, the J end by 4 bases, with 12 bases between. CDR1 is SGHDN, CDR2 FVKESK, per germline. The CDR3 DNA follows: TGTGCCAGCAGTCTTAACATGGGCACTGAAGCTTTCTTT. Protein: CASSLNMGTEAFF.

This clonotype came up a few times. The rearrangement links TRBV10-3 to TRBJ2-7, with D maybe TRBD2 (5 bases). The germline gives CDR1 ENHRY, CDR2 SYGVKD. The CDR3 extends over 14 amino acids. V was trimmed by 6 bases and J by 5 bases, leaving 17 bases between them. CDR3 coding DNA: TGTGCCATCAGCTCTTTGGGCGCGGGCGACGAGCAGTACTTC. Its protein is CAISSLGAGDEQYF.

The chain recombines TRBV20-1 with TRBJ2-2, with D possibly TRBD1 on 5 matching bases. Germline-derived CDR1 and CDR2 are DFQATT and SNEGSKA (reference sequence). The germline V and J ends were trimmed by 0 bases and 8 bases, with 10 bases remaining between them. This CDR3 has 13 amino acids. The CDR3 coding sequence is TGCAGTGCTAGAGATGTAAGGGGTGGGGAGCTGTTTTTT. Translated, it gives CSARDVRGGELFF.

This clonotype was seen ten or more times. CDR3 in amino acids: CASSDNYNSPLHF. The CDR3 region has the DNA TGTGCCAGCAGTGACAACTATAATTCACCCCTCCACTTT. V and J are TRBV6-4 and TRBJ1-6, with D unclear. The length of the CDR3 is 13 residues. Trimming shortened V by 2 bases and J by 3 bases, and 2 bases separated the two germline ends. Germline V gives CDR1 MRHNA, CDR2 SNTAGT.

The chain combines TRBV29-1 with TRBJ2-7; the match to TRBD1 covers 7 bases. With V trimmed by 6 bases and J by 1 base, 6 bases remained unmatched. The CDR3 has 13 amino acids. Per the germline V gene, CDR1 is SQVTM and CDR2 is ANQGSEA. The chain's CDR3 is CSVQGLFSYEQYF. In nucleotides, the CDR3 is TGCAGCGTACAGGGGTTGTTTTCCTACGAGCAGTACTTC.

The chain recombines TRBV25-1 with TRBJ2-5; D may match TRBD1 or TRBD2 (6 bases each). V was trimmed by 1 base and J by 5 bases, leaving 14 bases between them. The CDR3 totals 15 residues. Germline V gene data show CDR1 as MGHDK and CDR2 as SYGVNS. The CDR3 DNA reads as TGTGCCAGCAGTGAATCTAGGGGGAGGATTGAGACCCAGTACTTC. Protein product: CASSESRGRIETQYF.

As to this clonotype: The junction and the germline gene differ at one end; a read error may be behind it. CDR3: CAISGGANVLTF. The DNA for the CDR3 is TGTGCCATCAGTGGCGGGGCTAACGTCCTGACTTTC. This sequence joins TRBV10-3 and TRBJ2-6; the D gene is possibly TRBD2 (6 bases). CDR3 size: 12 residues. Germline CDR1 reads ENHRY; CDR2 reads SYGVKD.

At least ten counts were recorded for this clonotype. The chain links TRBV29-1 to TRBJ1-2; TRBD1 matches at 7 bases. The germline CDR1 and CDR2 sequences are SQVTM and ANQGSEA. The length of the CDR3 is 13 residues. With V trimmed by 2 bases and J by 6 bases, 6 bases remained unmatched. CDR3: CSVEPFTGDGYTF. CDR3 DNA sequence: TGCAGCGTTGAACCATTCACAGGGGATGGCTACACCTTC. Full variable domain (rest looked up from reference TRBV29-1 and TRBJ1-2): SAVISQKPSRDICQRGTSLTIQCQVDSQVTMMFWYRQQPGQSLTLIATANQGSEATYESGFVIDKFPISRPNLTFSTLTVSNMSPEDSSIYLCSVEPFTGDGYTFGSGTRLTVV.

In its sample, this clonotype was seen a few times. The chain links TRBV10-3 to TRBJ1-2, with a possible D match to TRBD1 (6 bases). In germline, CDR1 is ENHRY, CDR2 SYGVKD. The CDR3 consists of 14 residues. Trimming took 8 bases from V and 2 from J, leaving 15 bases between them. CDR3 protein: CAICPADRNYGYTF. Here the CDR3 DNA reads TGTGCCATCTGCCCGGCCGACAGGAACTATGGCTACACCTTC.

This clonotype was seen at least ten times. The J gene is TRBJ2-5, the V gene TRBV5-5, with D uncertain. CDR1 SGHKS and CDR2 YYEKEE come from the germline V gene (reference sequence). This CDR3 comprises 13 residues. The V gene lost 4 bases and the J gene lost 4 bases, with 11 bases spanning the gap. CDR3 nucleotide sequence: TGTGCCAGCAGCCCCATCACTACAGAGACCCAGTACTTC. It specifies CASSPITTETQYF.